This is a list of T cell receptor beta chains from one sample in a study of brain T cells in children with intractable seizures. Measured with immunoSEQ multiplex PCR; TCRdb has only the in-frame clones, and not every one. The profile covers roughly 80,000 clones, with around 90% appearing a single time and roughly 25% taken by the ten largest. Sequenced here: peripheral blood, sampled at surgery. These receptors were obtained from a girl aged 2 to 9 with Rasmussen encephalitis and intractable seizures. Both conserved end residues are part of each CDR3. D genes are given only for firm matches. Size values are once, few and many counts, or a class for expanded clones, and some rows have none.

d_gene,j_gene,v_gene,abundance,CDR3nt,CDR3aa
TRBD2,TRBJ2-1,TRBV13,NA,TGTGCCAGCAGCTTAGAACTAGCGGGGGGATACAATGAGCAGTTCTTC,CASSLELAGGYNEQFF
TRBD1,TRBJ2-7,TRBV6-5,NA,TGTGCCAGCAGGGTGGGACAGGGAAAGACCTACGAGCAGTACTTC,CASRVGQGKTYEQYF
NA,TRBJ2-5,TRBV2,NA,TGTGCCAGCAGGGGGGTAACGGAGACCCAGTACTTC,CASRGVTETQYF
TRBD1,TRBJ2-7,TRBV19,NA,TGTGCCAGTAGTCGGGACAGTGAGGAGCAGCAGTACTTC,CASSRDSEEQQYF
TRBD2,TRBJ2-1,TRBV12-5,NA,TGTGCTAGTGGTTTGGTAGGGTCTAGCGGGAGGGCCTCAAATGAGCAGTTCTTC,CASGLVGSSGRASNEQFF
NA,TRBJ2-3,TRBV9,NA,TGTGCCAGCAGCGTAGTGTGGGGGGAAGATACGCAGTATTTT,CASSVVWGEDTQYF
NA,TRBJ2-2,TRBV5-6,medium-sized,TGTGCCAGCAGCTTGTATAATTCGCAGGTGAACACCGGGGAGCTGTTTTTT,CASSLYNSQVNTGELFF
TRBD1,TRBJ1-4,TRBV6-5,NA,TGTGCCAGCAAAATGTCGGACAGGGTAGCGAAACTGTTTTTT,CASKMSDRVAKLFF
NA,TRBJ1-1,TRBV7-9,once,TGTGCCAGCAGCCCTCGGACAGAGGGCATGAACACTGAAGCTTTCTTT,CASSPRTEGMNTEAFF
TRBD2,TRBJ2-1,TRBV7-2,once,TGTGCCAGCAGCTTAGCTGGACTAGCCCTCGGCTACAATGAGCAGTTCTTC,CASSLAGLALGYNEQFF
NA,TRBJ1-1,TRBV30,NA,TGTGCCTGGAGTGTAGGTCTGATGAACACTGAAGCTTTCTTT,CAWSVGLMNTEAFF
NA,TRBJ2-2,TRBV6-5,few,TGTGCCAGCAGGCGACTTAGCACCACCGGGGAGCTGTTTTTT,CASRRLSTTGELFF
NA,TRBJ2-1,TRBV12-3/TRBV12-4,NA,TGTGCCAGTTCAGCGCAGTACAATGAGCAGTTCTTC,CASSAQYNEQFF
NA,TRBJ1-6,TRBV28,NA,TGTGCCAGCAGTGGTACGGAATCTCATAATTCACCCCTCCACTTT,CASSGTESHNSPLHF